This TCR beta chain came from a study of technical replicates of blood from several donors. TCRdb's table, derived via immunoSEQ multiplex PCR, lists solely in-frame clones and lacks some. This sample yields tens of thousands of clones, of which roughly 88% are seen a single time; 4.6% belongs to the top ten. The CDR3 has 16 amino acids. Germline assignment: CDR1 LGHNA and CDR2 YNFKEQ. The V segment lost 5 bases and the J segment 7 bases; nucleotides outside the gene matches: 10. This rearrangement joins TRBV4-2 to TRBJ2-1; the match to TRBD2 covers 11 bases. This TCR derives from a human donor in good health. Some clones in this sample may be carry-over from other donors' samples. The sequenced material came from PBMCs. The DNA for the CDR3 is TGTGCCAGCAGCTCCGCCCTAGCGGGAGGCCTAAATGAGCAGTTCTTC. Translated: CASSSALAGGLNEQFF.